These 10 T cell receptor beta chains share one sample of origin, sequenced in a study of tumor-infiltrating lymphocytes in glioblastoma multiforme. Multiple V-beta primers and a C-beta primer amplified TCRB from RNA. TCRdb passed the multiplex PCR reads through MiXCR, listing each CDR3 protein once. The sample consists of 15,000 or so distinct CDR3 sequences, 65% to 75% of them appearing once. The source material was brain tumor tissue. The receptor set was obtained from a male donor with glioblastoma.

Of note for this clonotype: This is likely a read error, given that the CDR3 carries no conserved phenylalanine or tryptophan at its end. The chain uses TRBV11-2 and TRBJ2-5; D is uncertain. The CDR3 contains 13 residues. CDR1 and CDR2 (germline): SGHAT, FQNNGV. DNA of the CDR3: TGTGCCAGTAGCTTTGGGGATCAGGAGACCCAGTACTTA. It is translated as CASSFGDQETQYL.

Comment on this clonotype: As the CDR3 is not closed by the conserved phenylalanine or tryptophan, this likely results from a read error. The chain recombines TRBV11-1 with TRBJ2-2; D is uncertain. This CDR3 is 15 amino acids long. Germline V gene lookup returns CDR1 SGHAT and CDR2 FQDESV (reference sequence). The CDR3 coding sequence is TGTGCTAGCAGCTTGGTGGCGACGGACACCGGGGAGCTGTTTTTA. Its translation: CASSLVATDTGELFL.

About this clonotype: The conserved closing phenylalanine or tryptophan is absent in this CDR3, likely reflecting a read error. No DNA is shown, since the ends of the CDR3 on it are uncertain; the CDR3 is the one TCRdb lists. The chain combines TRBV20-1 with TRBJ2-5; the tabulated D call, TRBD2, remains unverified against the DNA. CDR1 and CDR2 (germline): DFQATT, SNEGSKA (reference sequence). The CDR3 region is 15 residues in length, termini included. The CDR3 here is CSAGGPLAGQETRYL.

The chain joins TRBV20-1 to TRBJ2-1; D gene uncertain. The germline gives CDR1 DFQATT, CDR2 SNEGSKA (reference sequence). V was pared by 0 bases and J by 4 bases, with 10 bases between. The CDR3 sequence is 14 residues long. The CDR3 bases are TGCAGTGCTAGAGATCTTAGGATTTACAATGAGCAGTTCTTC. Amino acids: CSARDLRIYNEQFF.

J is TRBJ2-5 and V is TRBV11-3; 9 bases align to TRBD2. The CDR3 is 15 amino acids. V lost 6 bases and J lost 2; bases outside the gene matches: 7. Germline V gene sequence: CDR1 SGHNT, CDR2 YENEEA. CDR3 residues: CASSLKAGGQETQYF. Written as DNA, the CDR3 is TGTGCCAGCAGTCTAAAAGCGGGAGGTCAAGAGACCCAGTACTTC. Variable domain in full (rest from reference TRBV11-3 and TRBJ2-5): EAGVVQSPRYKIIEKKQPVAFWCNPISGHNTLYWYLQNLGQGPELLIRYENEEAVDDSQLPKDRFSAERLKGVDSTLKIQPAELGDSAVYLCASSLKAGGQETQYFGPGTRLLVL.

V usage is TRBV20-1 and J usage is TRBJ2-7; no reliable D call. The germline V and J ends were trimmed by 1 base and 0 bases, with 13 bases remaining between them. Germline CDR1 is DFQATT and CDR2 is SNEGSKA (reference sequence). The CDR3 has 15 amino acids. In DNA form, the CDR3 reads TGCAGTGCTAGAGCCTTGACGGAGAGCTCCTACGAGCAGTACTTC. The encoded protein is CSARALTESSYEQYF.

Within the sample, this clonotype is large. The chain has TRBV10-2 and TRBJ2-2; 9 nucleotides align to TRBD2. From germline, CDR1 is WSHSY and CDR2 SAAADI. This CDR3 is 14 amino acids long. The V segment lost 4 bases and the J segment 6 bases; nucleotides outside the gene matches: 3. This CDR3 is CASSGSSGAGELFF. For the CDR3, the DNA is TGCGCCAGCAGTGGATCTAGCGGGGCCGGGGAGCTGTTTTTT.

In this sample, this clonotype turned up a few times. J is TRBJ2-5 and V is TRBV7-9; TRBD2 is a possible D gene (5 bases). CDR1 and CDR2 from the germline V gene are SEHNR and FQNEAQ (reference sequence). V was cut by 5 bases and J by 3 bases, with 16 bases left in between. The CDR3 contains 15 residues. CDR3 DNA: TGTGCCAGCAGCCCCCGTGCGCCAGCGGAAGAGACCCAGTACTTC. Its protein is CASSPRAPAEETQYF.

As for this clonotype: At one end the junction does not follow the germline gene, possibly because of a read error. V usage is TRBV11-2 and J usage is TRBJ2-2; 7 bases match TRBD2. Germline loops: CDR1 SGHAT, CDR2 FQNNGV. The CDR3 sequence is 17 residues long. CDR3 DNA sequence: TGTGCCAGCAGCTCGAGGGTTCAGGGTCAGAACACGCGGGAGATGTTTTTT. Translating it yields CASSSRVQGQNTREMFF.

As to this clonotype: The conserved phenylalanine or tryptophan is not found at the CDR3 terminus, so this likely reflects a read error. The chain carries TRBV11-2 and TRBJ1-5; D perhaps matches TRBD1 (5 bases). The CDR3 loop spans 14 amino acids. Germline V gives CDR1 SGHAT, CDR2 FQNNGV. V lost 4 bases, J lost 4 bases, and 11 bases lay in between. CDR3 in amino acids: CASSSLQGNQPQHY. The CDR3 bases are TGTGCCAGCAGCTCGCTTCAGGGAAATCAGCCCCAGCATTAT.